Listed here are 24 T cell receptor beta chains from one sample, sequenced in a study of blood T cells in healthy people across ages (dated by TCRdb to the mid-2010s). Libraries were constructed by 5' RACE. The sequencing machine was an Illumina HiSeq 2500. The second PCR ran for roughly 6 to 11 cycles and used a J-beta primer mix along with a sample-barcoded 5' primer. TCRdb passed the public sequencing reads through fastp at Q25 and MiXCR, retaining productive beta sequences. One record per CDR3 amino acid sequence lists the most common genes and DNA. This sample has 790,000 or so distinct CDR3 sequences in its table, and about 56% of those were observed once. In total, the top ten clones hold 20% to 30% of the sample. Sequencing was done on a sample of blood. The source is a man aged 35-49 years in good health.

The rearrangement links TRBV6-2 or TRBV6-3 to TRBJ2-7; 9 bases are a match to TRBD1. The CDR3 is 13 amino acids. Trimming at V came to 8 bases and at J to 7 bases, leaving 9 bases not matched to a gene. Per germline, CDR1 MNHEY and CDR2 SVGEGT. As DNA, the CDR3 is TGTGCCAGCGCTCGGGACAGGGTATGGGAGCAGTACTTC. Translating gives CASARDRVWEQYF.

The table lists this clonotype with many counts. V usage is TRBV12-3 or TRBV12-4 and J usage is TRBJ2-1; the match to TRBD2 covers 9 bases. The J segment lost 6 bases and the V segment lost 1 base, leaving 4 bases of the junction unmatched. This CDR3 region has 15 residues. CDR3 protein: CASSLDASGVNEQFF. The DNA of the CDR3 is TGTGCCAGCAGTTTAGATGCTAGCGGGGTCAATGAGCAGTTCTTC.

The rearrangement joins TRBV2 to TRBJ2-7; D uncertain. The germline V and J ends were trimmed by 3 bases and 12 bases, with 15 bases remaining between them. The CDR3 loop spans 12 amino acids. CDR1 and CDR2 (germline): SNHLY, FYNNEI. The DNA of the CDR3 is TGTGCCAGCAGTGAGTCCGATGGTGGATCGTACTTC. Its protein is CASSESDGGSYF.

The CDR3 here is CASSWTRTQETQYF. The CDR3 DNA follows: TGTGCCAGCAGCTGGACTAGGACCCAAGAGACCCAGTACTTC. The rearrangement joins TRBV3-1 to TRBJ2-5; 7 nucleotides line up with TRBD2. CDR3 length: 14 residues. V shed 5 bases and J 1 base; nucleotides not matched to a gene: 4. Germline V gene sequence: CDR1 LGHDT, CDR2 YNNKEL (reference sequence).

The CDR3 DNA reads TGTGCCAGCAGGCTTTTCGGACCTGGAGGCAATGAGCAGTACTTC. Translated: CASRLFGPGGNEQYF. The rearrangement joins TRBV6-5 to TRBJ2-5; maybe TRBD2 (5 bases). Germline V gene sequence: CDR1 MNHEY, CDR2 SVGAGI. This CDR3 spans 15 amino acids. Trimming stripped 6 bases from V and 11 bases from J, with 25 bases between.

The chain combines TRBV20-1 with TRBJ2-5, with D hard to call. This CDR3 contains 14 residues. Looked up from germline, CDR1 is DFQATT and CDR2 is SNEGSKA (reference sequence). V was shortened by 5 bases and J by 2 bases, with 15 bases between the two germline ends. The chain's CDR3 is CSAYGELGQETQYF. The CDR3 bases are TGCAGTGCTTATGGGGAACTGGGGCAAGAGACCCAGTACTTC.

This clonotype is a singleton in its sample. The CDR3 DNA is TGTGCCAGCAGTGAATCTAGAGGCGGGGGCTCCTACAATGAGCAGTTCTTC. Translation gives CASSESRGGGSYNEQFF. The rearrangement links TRBV25-1 to TRBJ2-1, with 7 bases identical to TRBD2. This CDR3 region has 17 residues. V shed 1 base, J shed 0 bases, and the junction held 6 bases outside the gene matches. In germline, CDR1 is MGHDK, CDR2 SYGVNS.

This rearrangement joins TRBV12-3 or TRBV12-4 to TRBJ2-1; 14 bases agree with TRBD2. J gave up 7 bases and V 6 bases, and 2 bases lay outside the gene matches. This CDR3 is built from 14 residues. CDR3 DNA: TGTGCCAGCAGAGGGACTAGCGGGGGTAATGAGCAGTTCTTC. It encodes CASRGTSGGNEQFF.

This sequence joins TRBV7-9 and TRBJ2-7; TRBD2 matches 7 bases. CDR3 length: 14 residues. Losses at the gene ends were 3 bases for V and 2 bases for J; bases not matched to a gene: 4. Germline CDR1 and CDR2: SEHNR and FQNEAQ (reference sequence). The CDR3 nucleotides read TGTGCCAGCAGCTTCGCGGGACTAACCTACGAGCAGTACTTC. This gives the protein CASSFAGLTYEQYF.

The genes are TRBV6-1 and TRBJ2-7, with 11 nucleotides matching TRBD2. The J call may not be correct, given that the DNA end is closer to TRBJ2-5. This CDR3 is 16 amino acids long. Germline-derived CDR1 and CDR2 are MNHNS and SASEGT. For the CDR3, the DNA is TGTGCCAGCAGTGAGACTAGCGGGGCTCTCGGAGAGACCCAGTACTTC. This sequence encodes CASSETSGALGETQYF.

This clonotype was counted a few times. The gene calls are TRBV20-1 and TRBJ1-1, with 7 bases aligning to TRBD1. The CDR3 sequence is 13 residues long. Germline V gives CDR1 DFQATT, CDR2 SNEGSKA (reference sequence). V dropped 6 bases and J dropped 1; count of bases not matched to a gene: 5. The CDR3 loop reads CSAQDRQNTEAFF. The CDR3 DNA sequence: TGCAGTGCGCAGGACAGGCAGAACACTGAAGCTTTCTTT.

The chain joins TRBV27 to TRBJ2-3, with D unresolved. Per germline, CDR1 MNHEY and CDR2 SMNVEV (reference sequence). V lost 1 base and J lost 4, with 6 bases in between. The CDR3 has 13 residues. CDR3 loop: CASSLFLADTQYF. The CDR3 DNA reads TGTGCCAGCAGTTTATTCTTGGCAGATACGCAGTATTTT.

In DNA, the CDR3 is TGCAGTGGGGGACAGGGAGGAGGCTACACCTTC. This encodes CSGGQGGGYTF. This rearrangement joins TRBV20-1 to TRBJ1-2; 9 bases match TRBD1. CDR1 DFQATT and CDR2 SNEGSKA come from the germline V gene (reference sequence). Trimming removed 7 bases from V and 8 bases from J; junction bases left unmatched: 5. This CDR3 contains 11 residues.

The gene calls are TRBV4-2 and TRBJ1-5; the D is unclear. V was trimmed by 0 bases and J by 1 base, leaving 7 bases between them. The CDR3 consists of 15 residues. Germline V gene sequence: CDR1 LGHNA, CDR2 YNFKEQ. CDR3 amino acids: CASSQDHASNQPQHF. The DNA of the CDR3 is TGTGCCAGCAGCCAAGATCACGCGAGCAATCAGCCCCAGCATTTT.

This clonotype has a handful of counts. This sequence joins TRBV6-5 and TRBJ2-5; 8 nucleotides agree with TRBD1. The CDR3 covers 15 residues. Looked up from germline, CDR1 is MNHEY and CDR2 is SVGAGI. The V and J ends lost 6 bases and 5 bases, in that order; junction bases with no gene match: 11. DNA for the CDR3: TGTGCCAGCAGCCCAGGACAGGGATCATGGGAGACCCAGTACTTC. Encoded protein: CASSPGQGSWETQYF.

The V and J genes are TRBV20-1 and TRBJ2-1, with TRBD1 as a possible D gene (6 bases). Germline CDR1 DFQATT, CDR2 SNEGSKA (reference sequence). The CDR3 is made up of 11 amino acids. The ends were cut back, 8 bases at V and 10 bases at J, with 15 bases in the middle. The CDR3 region has the DNA TGCAGTCCTTCAGGGGTCTGGGAGCAGTTCTTC. Translating gives CSPSGVWEQFF.

The chain couples TRBV25-1 to TRBJ2-1, with a weak D call TRBD2 (5 bases). The V gene's germline CDR1 is MGHDK and CDR2 SYGVNS. Trimming took off 4 bases at V and 10 bases at J, with 23 bases between the two ends. The CDR3 length is 16 residues. The CDR3 sequence is CASSARRLYPNTEQFF. The CDR3 nucleotides are TGTGCCAGCAGTGCCCGAAGACTATATCCCAACACGGAGCAGTTCTTC.

In this sample, this clonotype turned up a few times. The V gene is TRBV7-2, the J gene TRBJ2-1; a weak D match, TRBD2 (6 bases). The CDR3 loop spans 13 amino acids. Trimming took 5 bases from V and 9 from J, leaving 14 bases between them. The germline V gene encodes CDR1 SGHTA and CDR2 FQGNSA. CDR3 sequence: CASSGRTEGEQFF. Here the CDR3 DNA reads TGTGCCAGCAGCGGGAGGACGGAGGGTGAGCAGTTCTTC.

This clonotype was seen a few times. The chain has TRBV5-5 and TRBJ2-7; TRBD2 aligns across 7 bases. Germline V gene data show CDR1 as SGHKS and CDR2 as YYEKEE (reference sequence). The CDR3 length is 17 residues. The ends lost 7 bases at V and 5 bases at J; junction bases unmatched: 21. The CDR3 protein is CASRVSWGGPRNHEQYF. CDR3 DNA sequence: TGTGCCAGCCGCGTGAGTTGGGGAGGGCCCAGAAATCACGAGCAGTACTTC.

The rearrangement uses TRBV20-1 and TRBJ2-7; D may be TRBD1 or TRBD2 (5 bases each). Between the trimmed V and J ends, which lost 4 bases and 7 bases, there was a span of 11 bases. From germline, CDR1 is DFQATT and CDR2 SNEGSKA (reference sequence). The CDR3 runs to 11 residues. CDR3 in DNA: TGCAGTGCTACCGGGACGGGTGAGCAGTACTTC. Its translation is CSATGTGEQYF.

The CDR3 coding sequence is TGTGCCAGCAGCCTAAAACCTGGGACTAGCGGGTACAATGAGCAGTTCTTC. Residues: CASSLKPGTSGYNEQFF. The chain employs TRBV7-2 and TRBJ2-1; 12 nucleotides align to TRBD2. This CDR3 is built from 17 residues. The V gene's germline CDR1 is SGHTA and CDR2 FQGNSA. V dropped 5 bases and J dropped 4; count of bases not matched to a gene: 9.

The chain couples TRBV10-3 to TRBJ2-7; D remains ambiguous. V lost 6 bases to trimming and J lost 2 bases, with 14 bases between them. The CDR3 is 14 residues long. Germline V gives CDR1 ENHRY, CDR2 SYGVKD. The CDR3, as DNA: TGTGCCATCAGCAGCGAGTTAACCCCCTACGAGCAGTACTTC. The encoded protein is CAISSELTPYEQYF.

The rearrangement uses TRBV5-1 and TRBJ1-1, with a possible D match to TRBD1 (6 bases). Deletions cut 4 bases from V and 1 base from J, with 17 bases between. Germline loops: CDR1 SGHRS, CDR2 YFSETQ. The CDR3 runs to 16 residues. DNA for the CDR3: TGCGCCAGCAGCCCGAGGGGGTCACCAAAGAACACTGAAGCTTTCTTT. It codes for CASSPRGSPKNTEAFF.

The chain is built from TRBV28 and TRBJ1-2, with D tentatively TRBD1 (5 bases). The CDR3 totals 15 residues. CDR1 and CDR2 (germline): MDHEN, SYDVKM. Deletions cut 1 base from V and 4 bases from J, with 13 bases between. CDR3 nucleotides: TGTGCCAGCAGTTTATCTCGGGACCCTCCCTATGGCTACACCTTC. Protein: CASSLSRDPPYGYTF.